The present entry profiles one T cell receptor (beta chain) with its context. This clone has a single count. Its antigen remains unidentified. Base qualities are missing; no much larger clone stands one base away. The collaborating institutions used their own protocols to collect whole blood in K2EDTA tubes. For TCRbeta analysis, collaborator samples were shipped as frozen whole blood, as isolated PBMCs, or as DNA extracted from either sample type. TCRbeta CDR3 regions were amplified from genomic DNA by means of the immunoSEQ Assay, a bias-controlled multiplex PCR. The source study handled its data this way. Within the assay, amplification of reference gene primers was used to estimate how many nucleated cells each sample contained. To quantify the absolute abundance of each unique TCRbeta CDR3 rearrangement, sequence reads were collapsed and filtered. For each sample, productive Simpson clonality was calculated by taking the square root of Simpson's diversity index across productive rearrangements. TCRdb carries this immuneACCESS record with in-frame sequences only. Its versions omit some clonotypes, under half of them owing to an unresolved V gene in the studies checked, with the rest unexplained. The V and J calls and the clone size are those of that table, but D and trimming were determined from the DNA. Here the sample has under 130,000 clones; approximately 87% occur a single time. The top ten clonotypes cover 10% to 15% of the sample.

The data stem from a study of blood T cell repertoires in COVID-19 (TCRdb year 2020). About the full investigation: Samples covering the acute and convalescent phases of COVID-19 were provided by collaborators in the United States, Italy and Spain. Deeply sampled blood TCRbeta repertoires from subjects exposed to, actively infected with, or recovered from COVID-19 were included in the dataset. The repertoires were released in a freely available public database intended as a resource for research on the immune response to SARS-CoV-2. The prospective study material was composed of cDNA or gDNA derived from T cells, B-cell-depleted T cells, or PBMCs. The sample metadata nearly always contained a de-identified subject ID, COVID-19 status, age in years and sex. Where HLA class I and class II types were available, the types were taken from metadata supplied by the sample provider, not from assay-based typing. The samples were drawn from the first 160 participants of the ongoing ImmuneRACE study and from 1,254 subjects provided by 6 global collaborators.

Including the terminal cysteine and phenylalanine, the CDR3 comprises 13 residues. The entry retains the CDR3 DNA only, 39 bases that are in frame from base 1. In the germline V gene, CDR1 corresponds to KGHSH and CDR2 to LQKENI. Trimming leaves V shorter by 5 bases and J shorter by 3 bases, with the junction holding 3 bases beyond the gene matches. Here is what the overall study found, with its caveats: How much clinical and demographic metadata was included differed by source and by participant, and the metadata was provided uncurated.

Material: peripheral blood. This clonotype originated in a human donor in a cohort sampled during active or convalescent COVID-19. This chain is built from TRBV18 and TRBJ1-1; TRBD1 matches 7 bases in the middle. The encoded CDR3 is CASSLDRDTEAFF. The nucleotides read TGTGCCAGCTCATTAGACAGGGACACTGAAGCTTTCTTT.